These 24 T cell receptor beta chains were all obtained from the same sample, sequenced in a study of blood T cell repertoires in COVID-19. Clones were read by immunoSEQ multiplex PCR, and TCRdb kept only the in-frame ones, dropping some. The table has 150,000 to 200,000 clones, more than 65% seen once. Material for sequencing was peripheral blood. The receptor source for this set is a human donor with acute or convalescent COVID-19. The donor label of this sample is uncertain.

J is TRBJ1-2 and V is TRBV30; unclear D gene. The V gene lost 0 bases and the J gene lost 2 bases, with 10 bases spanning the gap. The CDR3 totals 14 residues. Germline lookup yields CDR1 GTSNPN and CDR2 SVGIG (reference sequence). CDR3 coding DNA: TGTGCCTGGAGTGTGCCGGGGTCCAACTATGGCTACACCTTC. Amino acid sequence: CAWSVPGSNYGYTF.

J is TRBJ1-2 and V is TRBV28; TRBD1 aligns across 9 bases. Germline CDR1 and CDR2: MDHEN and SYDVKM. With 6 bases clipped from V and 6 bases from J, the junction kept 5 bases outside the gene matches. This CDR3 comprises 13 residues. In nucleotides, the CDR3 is TGTGCCAGCAGCAGGGACAGGGCTGATGGCTACACCTTC. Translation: CASSRDRADGYTF.

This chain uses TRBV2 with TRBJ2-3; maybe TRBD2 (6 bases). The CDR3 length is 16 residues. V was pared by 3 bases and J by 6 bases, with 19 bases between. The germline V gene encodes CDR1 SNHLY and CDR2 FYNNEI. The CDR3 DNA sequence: TGTGCCAGCAGTGATAGGGTCCCGGCCGCGGGGGATACGCAGTATTTT. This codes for CASSDRVPAAGDTQYF.

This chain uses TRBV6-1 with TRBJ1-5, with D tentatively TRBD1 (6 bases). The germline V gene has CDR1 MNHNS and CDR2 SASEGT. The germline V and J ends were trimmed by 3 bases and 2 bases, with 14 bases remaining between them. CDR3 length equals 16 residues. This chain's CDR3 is CASSDTGFGGNQPQHF. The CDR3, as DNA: TGTGCCAGCAGTGATACAGGGTTTGGCGGCAATCAGCCCCAGCATTTT.

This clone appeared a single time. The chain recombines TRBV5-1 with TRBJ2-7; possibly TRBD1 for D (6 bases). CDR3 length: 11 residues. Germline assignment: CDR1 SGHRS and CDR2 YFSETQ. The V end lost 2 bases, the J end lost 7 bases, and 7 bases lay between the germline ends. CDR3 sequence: CASSFGQEQYF. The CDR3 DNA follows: TGCGCCAGCAGCTTTGGACAGGAGCAGTACTTC.

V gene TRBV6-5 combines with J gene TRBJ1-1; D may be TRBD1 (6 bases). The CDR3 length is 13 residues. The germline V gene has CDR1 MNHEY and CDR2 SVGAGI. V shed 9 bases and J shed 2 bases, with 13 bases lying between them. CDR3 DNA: TGTGCCAGTCTTGAGGGGGTTAACACTGAAGCTTTCTTT. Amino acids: CASLEGVNTEAFF.

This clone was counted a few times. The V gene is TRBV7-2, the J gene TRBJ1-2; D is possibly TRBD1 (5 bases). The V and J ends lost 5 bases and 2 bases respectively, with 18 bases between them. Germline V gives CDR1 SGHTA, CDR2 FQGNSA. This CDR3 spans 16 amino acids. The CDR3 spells CASSPVAGTINYGYTF. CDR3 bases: TGTGCCAGCAGCCCGGTGGCAGGGACTATAAACTATGGCTACACCTTC.

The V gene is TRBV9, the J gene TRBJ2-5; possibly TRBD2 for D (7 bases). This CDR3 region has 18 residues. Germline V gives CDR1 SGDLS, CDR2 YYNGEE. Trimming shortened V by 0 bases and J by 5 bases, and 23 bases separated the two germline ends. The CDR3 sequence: CASSVAPSGEGRGETQYF. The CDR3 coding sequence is TGTGCCAGCAGCGTAGCCCCGTCAGGGGAGGGCCGAGGGGAGACCCAGTACTTC.

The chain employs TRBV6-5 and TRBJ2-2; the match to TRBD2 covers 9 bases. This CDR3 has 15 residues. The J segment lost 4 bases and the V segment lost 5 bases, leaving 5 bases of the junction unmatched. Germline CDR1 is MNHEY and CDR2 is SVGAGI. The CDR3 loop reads CASSRTSVGTGELFF. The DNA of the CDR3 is TGTGCCAGCAGTAGGACTAGCGTTGGCACCGGGGAGCTGTTTTTT.

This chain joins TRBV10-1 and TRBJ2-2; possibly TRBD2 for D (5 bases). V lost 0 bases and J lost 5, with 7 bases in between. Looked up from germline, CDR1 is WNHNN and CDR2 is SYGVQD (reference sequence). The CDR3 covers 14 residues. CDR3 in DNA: TGCGCCAGCAGTGAGTCGTCGGGGACCGGGGAGCTGTTTTTT. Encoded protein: CASSESSGTGELFF.

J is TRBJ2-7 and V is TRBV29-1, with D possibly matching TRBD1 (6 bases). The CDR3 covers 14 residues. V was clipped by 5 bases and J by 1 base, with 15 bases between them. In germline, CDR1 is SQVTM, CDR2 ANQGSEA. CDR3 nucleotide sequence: TGCAGCGTTCGCACAGGGCCCAATTCCTACGAGCAGTACTTC. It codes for CSVRTGPNSYEQYF.

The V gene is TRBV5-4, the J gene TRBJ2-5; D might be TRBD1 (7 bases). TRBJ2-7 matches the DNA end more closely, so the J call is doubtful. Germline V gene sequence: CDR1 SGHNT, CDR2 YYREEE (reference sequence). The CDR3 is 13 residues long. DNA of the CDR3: TGTGCCAGCAGAACCACAGGGGAGGACGAGCAGTACTTC. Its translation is CASRTTGEDEQYF.

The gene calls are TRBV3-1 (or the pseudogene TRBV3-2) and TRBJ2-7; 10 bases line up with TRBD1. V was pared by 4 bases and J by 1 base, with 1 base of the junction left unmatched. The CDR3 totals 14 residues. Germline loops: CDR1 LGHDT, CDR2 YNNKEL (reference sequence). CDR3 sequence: CASSRDRGSYEQYF. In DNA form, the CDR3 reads TGTGCCAGCAGCCGGGACAGGGGATCCTACGAGCAGTACTTC.

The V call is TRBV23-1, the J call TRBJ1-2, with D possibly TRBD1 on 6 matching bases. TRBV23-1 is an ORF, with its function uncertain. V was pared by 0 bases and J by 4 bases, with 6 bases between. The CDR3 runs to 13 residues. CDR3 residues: CASSQSDSYGYTF. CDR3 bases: TGCGCCAGCAGTCAATCGGACAGCTATGGCTACACCTTC.

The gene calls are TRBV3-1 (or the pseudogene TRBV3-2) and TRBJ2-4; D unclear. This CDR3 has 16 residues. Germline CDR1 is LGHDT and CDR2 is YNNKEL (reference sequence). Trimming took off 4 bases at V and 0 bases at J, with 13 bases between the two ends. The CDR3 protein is CASSLKRVVAKNIQYF. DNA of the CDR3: TGTGCCAGCAGCCTGAAGCGAGTCGTAGCCAAAAACATTCAGTACTTC.

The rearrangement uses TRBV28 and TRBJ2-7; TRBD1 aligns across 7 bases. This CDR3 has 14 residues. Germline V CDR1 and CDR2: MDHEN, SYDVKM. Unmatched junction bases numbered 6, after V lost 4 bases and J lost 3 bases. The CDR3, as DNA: TGTGCCAGCAGTTCAAGACAGGGACGCTACGAGCAGTACTTC. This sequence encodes CASSSRQGRYEQYF.

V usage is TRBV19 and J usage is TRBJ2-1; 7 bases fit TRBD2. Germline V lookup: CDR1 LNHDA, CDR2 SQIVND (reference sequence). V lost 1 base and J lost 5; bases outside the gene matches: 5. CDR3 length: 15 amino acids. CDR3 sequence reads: CASSIAGGGHNEQFF. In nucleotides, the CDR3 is TGTGCCAGTAGTATAGCGGGGGGAGGGCACAATGAGCAGTTCTTC.

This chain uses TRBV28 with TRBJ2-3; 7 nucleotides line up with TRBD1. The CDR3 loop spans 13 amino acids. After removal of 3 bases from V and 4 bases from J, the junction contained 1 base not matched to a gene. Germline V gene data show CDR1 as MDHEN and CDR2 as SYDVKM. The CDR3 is CASSLQGADTQYF. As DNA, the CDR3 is TGTGCCAGCAGTTTGCAGGGGGCAGATACGCAGTATTTT. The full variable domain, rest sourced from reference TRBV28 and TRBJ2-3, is DVKVTQSSRYLVKRTGEKVFLECVQDMDHENMFWYRQDPGLGLRLIYFSYDVKMKEKGDIPEGYSVSREKKERFSLILESASTNQTSMYLCASSLQGADTQYFGPGTRLTVL.

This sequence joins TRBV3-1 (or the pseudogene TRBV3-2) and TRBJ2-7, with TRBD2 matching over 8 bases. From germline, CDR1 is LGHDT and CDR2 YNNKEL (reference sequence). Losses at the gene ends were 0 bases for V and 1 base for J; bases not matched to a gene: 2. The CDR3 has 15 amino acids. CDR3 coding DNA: TGTGCCAGCAGCCAAGAGAGCGGGAGATCCTACGAGCAGTACTTC. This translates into CASSQESGRSYEQYF.

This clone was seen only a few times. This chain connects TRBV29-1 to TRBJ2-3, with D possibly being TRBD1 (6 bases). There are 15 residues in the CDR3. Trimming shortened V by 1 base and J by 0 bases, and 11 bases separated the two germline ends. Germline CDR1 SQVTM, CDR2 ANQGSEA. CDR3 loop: CSVEGGQGSTDTQYF. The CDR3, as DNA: TGCAGCGTTGAAGGGGGGCAGGGAAGCACAGATACGCAGTATTTT.

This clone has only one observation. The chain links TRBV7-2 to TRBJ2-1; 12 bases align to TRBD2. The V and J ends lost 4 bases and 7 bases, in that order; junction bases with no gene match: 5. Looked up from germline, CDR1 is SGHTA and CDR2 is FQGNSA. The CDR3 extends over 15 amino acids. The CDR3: CASSYTSGRWNEQFF. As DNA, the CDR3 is TGTGCCAGCAGCTATACTAGCGGGAGGTGGAATGAGCAGTTCTTC.

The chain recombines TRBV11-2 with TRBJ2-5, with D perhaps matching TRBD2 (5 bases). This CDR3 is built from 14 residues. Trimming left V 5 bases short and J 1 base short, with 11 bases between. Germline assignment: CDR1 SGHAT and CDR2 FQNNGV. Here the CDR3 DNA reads TGTGCCAGCAGCCAGGTAGCGAGCCAAGAGACCCAGTACTTC. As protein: CASSQVASQETQYF.

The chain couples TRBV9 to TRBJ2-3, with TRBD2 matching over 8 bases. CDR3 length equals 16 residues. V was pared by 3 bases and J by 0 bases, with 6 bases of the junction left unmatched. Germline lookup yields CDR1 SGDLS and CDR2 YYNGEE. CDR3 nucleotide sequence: TGTGCCAGCAGCGGGGCCGGGACTAGAAGCACAGATACGCAGTATTTT. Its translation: CASSGAGTRSTDTQYF.

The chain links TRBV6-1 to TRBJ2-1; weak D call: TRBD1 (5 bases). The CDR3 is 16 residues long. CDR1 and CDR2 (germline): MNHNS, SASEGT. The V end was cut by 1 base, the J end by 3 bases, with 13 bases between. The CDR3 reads CASSEGRGHSYNEQFF. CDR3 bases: TGTGCCAGCAGTGAAGGAAGAGGACACAGCTACAATGAGCAGTTCTTC.